This T cell receptor (beta chain) was profiled in a study of shared T cell receptors in the human thymus (dated by TCRdb to the early 2020s). About the investigation overall: The study investigated the way shared, self-reactive T-cell receptor alpha chains are produced in the human thymus.

With respect to this clone: It lacks a known antigen. Base qualities are missing; no much larger clone stands one base away.

Library preparation used the immunoSEQ multiplex PCR assay. TCRdb re-hosts the immuneACCESS table, in-frame sequences only. Its copies lack some clones; in the studies checked, an unresolved V gene accounts for under half of them, and the cause for the rest is not known. The sample table records about 660,000 clones; roughly 90% of these occur just once. The top ten constitute over 0.008% of the sample. Cut back by 7 bases and 2 bases, the V and J ends lie 15 bases apart. CDR1 and CDR2 are drawn from the germline V gene: SGHRS, YFSETQ. The CDR3, from cysteine to phenylalanine, totals 15 residues. Of the read, only the CDR3 DNA is kept; its 45 bases are in frame from base 1. The same sample was also used in a study of human thymus T cells. The other study reports the following: The donors were immunologically healthy infants in Finland who had open corrective cardiac surgery for congenital heart defects. Thymus tissue was collected as surgical resects that were removed during corrective cardiac surgery. Usage of V and J gene segments appeared to be biased in both the thymic and the peripheral blood repertoires. The related research reported highly overlapping thymic TCR repertoires among unrelated individuals. TCR alpha and beta repertoires from roughly eight infant thymus samples and four related peripheral blood samples were characterized in the study. Donor ages ranged from about 6 to 244 days, and the cohort comprised five or six male and two female infants. Thymocytes were mechanically released from the tissue and were stored as pellets of about 9-33 million cells at -70 degrees C. Genomic DNA was extracted from frozen cell pellets with a QIAsymphony instrument. Using the immunoSEQ multiplex PCR assay, the TCRB and TCRAD loci were amplified from a standardized quantity of quality-controlled genomic DNA. The V(D)J region was spanned by amplicons of a length sufficient to cover the CDR3 and to identify V and J genes. Amplicon sequencing was performed on an Illumina platform through the commercial immunoSEQ service. Primer bias and sequencing errors were corrected as previously described, and TCRAD and TCRB definitions were based on the IMGT database. The repertoires were analysed using immunoSEQ Analyzer 3.0 and VDJTools for basic statistics, V/J segment usage, diversity estimates, rarefaction and pairwise overlap. Diversity was estimated with Chao1, ChaoE, Efron-Thisted, Shannon and inverse Simpson indices, and also on datasets down-sampled to the smallest sample. Repertoire overlap was determined by strict matching of CDR3 nucleotide sequence, V gene and J gene, and Jaccard-based multidimensional scaling clustering was applied. On average, thymus samples yielded roughly 800,000 unique TCRB clonotypes, whereas blood samples yielded approximately 84,000.

This sequence originates from a boy in the first two years of life with a congenital heart defect. Donor details come from another sample of the same person, matched by shared clones. What was sequenced was thymocytes. The chain links TRBV5-1 with TRBJ2-2; the D region possibly corresponds to TRBD1 (6 bases align). CDR3 sequence: CASAAGTQNTGELFF. The nucleotide sequence reads as follows: TGCGCCAGCGCCGCCGGGACACAAAACACCGGGGAGCTGTTTTTT.